This T cell receptor beta chain was sequenced for a study of CD8 T cells in Susac syndrome. An amount of RNA that ranged from roughly 0.45 to 1 ug was reverse transcribed with random hexamers. TCRdb re-derived calls from the immunoSEQ multiplex PCR reads in MiXCR, one entry per CDR3 protein. The sample lists around 170,000 distinct CDR3 sequences, roughly 95% seen once, with 0.075% to 0.1% in the top ten. The count of this clonotype is one. Germline CDR1 reads SGDLS; CDR2 reads YYNGEE. This CDR3 contains 18 residues. Trimming removed 1 base from V and 0 bases from J, with 16 bases in between. The specimen was CD4+ T cells from PBMCs. V is TRBV9 and J is TRBJ1-4, with D hard to call. The sequence was obtained from a human donor with Susac syndrome. CDR3 sequence (DNA): TGTGCCAGCAGCGTACTACCAGCTATCCCTGCAACTAATGAAAAACTGTTTTTT. It translates to CASSVLPAIPATNEKLFF.